These 13 T cell receptor beta chains were sequenced from one sample in a study of OX40 agonist ivuxolimab in advanced cancers. Measured with immunoSEQ multiplex PCR; TCRdb has only the in-frame clones, and not every one. This sample carries tens of thousands of clones, roughly 90% of them seen once, and the ten largest clones take roughly 0.98%. Sequenced material: CD4+ or CD8+ T cells sorted from blood, taken in a trial of the OX40 agonist ivuxolimab. The receptors derive from an adult with an advanced solid tumor such as melanoma, head and neck, liver or kidney cancer.

The V call is TRBV30, the J call TRBJ1-1, with TRBD1 matching over 7 bases. With V trimmed by 4 bases and J by 0 bases, 8 bases remained unmatched. Germline assignment: CDR1 GTSNPN and CDR2 SVGIG (reference sequence). The CDR3 is made up of 15 amino acids. The CDR3 bases are TGTGCCTGGAACAGGGGCCGCTTAATGAACACTGAAGCTTTCTTT. It encodes CAWNRGRLMNTEAFF.

The chain uses TRBV4-2 and TRBJ1-6, with D maybe TRBD1 (5 bases). This CDR3 has 15 residues. Per the germline V gene, CDR1 is LGHNA and CDR2 is YNFKEQ. V was shortened by 0 bases and J by 8 bases, with 11 bases between the two germline ends. Here the CDR3 DNA reads TGTGCCAGCAGCCAAGATCCAGGGTCCTATTCACCCCTCCACTTT. This sequence encodes CASSQDPGSYSPLHF.

This chain links TRBV4-1 with TRBJ2-4; 14 bases line up with TRBD2. The CDR3 totals 17 residues. The germline CDR1 and CDR2 sequences are MGHRA and YSYEKL. V dropped 4 bases and J dropped 1; count of bases not matched to a gene: 3. The CDR3 region has the DNA TGCGCCAGCAGCCCGGGACTAGCGGGAGTGGCCAAAAACATTCAGTACTTC. Translation: CASSPGLAGVAKNIQYF.

The chain is built from TRBV19 and TRBJ2-4, with D perhaps TRBD2 (5 bases). This CDR3 is 16 amino acids long. Germline-derived CDR1 and CDR2 are LNHDA and SQIVND (reference sequence). V lost 7 bases, J lost 2 bases, and 18 bases lay in between. The CDR3 loop is CASMGGDYAPKNIQYF. DNA for the CDR3: TGTGCCAGTATGGGCGGAGACTACGCCCCCAAAAACATTCAGTACTTC.

The chain links TRBV10-3 to TRBJ1-2; D is ambiguous. Germline V gene data show CDR1 as ENHRY and CDR2 as SYGVKD. This CDR3 region has 14 residues. V was pared by 0 bases and J by 2 bases, with 7 bases between. The CDR3 sequence is CAISESGSNYGYTF. The CDR3 DNA is TGTGCCATCAGTGAGTCAGGTTCGAACTATGGCTACACCTTC.

This chain joins TRBV4-1 and TRBJ1-1; unclear D gene. The ends were cut back, 1 base at V and 1 base at J, with 10 bases in the middle. The CDR3 is 15 residues long. In germline, CDR1 is MGHRA, CDR2 YSYEKL. The CDR3 sequence: CASSQVFRQNTEAFF. The CDR3 DNA reads as TGCGCCAGCAGCCAAGTATTTCGACAGAACACTGAAGCTTTCTTT.

This rearrangement joins TRBV11-3 to TRBJ2-7; TRBD1 agrees at 7 bases. The CDR3 spans 13 residues. V was clipped by 5 bases and J by 4 bases; unmatched bases: 5. The V gene's germline CDR1 is SGHNT and CDR2 YENEEA. CDR3 nucleotide sequence: TGTGCCAGCAGCCTAAACAGGGGTTACGAGCAGTACTTC. Translation: CASSLNRGYEQYF.

The V gene is TRBV27, the J gene TRBJ2-5; D is unclear. The V end lost 4 bases, the J end lost 4 bases, and 13 bases lay between the germline ends. Germline V gene data show CDR1 as MNHEY and CDR2 as SMNVEV (reference sequence). CDR3 length equals 14 residues. The CDR3 loop reads CASSSLGWVETQYF. CDR3 DNA sequence: TGTGCCAGCAGTTCCCTCGGGTGGGTAGAGACCCAGTACTTC.

J is TRBJ2-6 and V is TRBV5-1; the match to TRBD1 covers 7 bases. V dropped 0 bases and J dropped 0; count of bases not matched to a gene: 3. CDR3 length: 17 residues. Germline CDR1 SGHRS, CDR2 YFSETQ. This CDR3 is CASSLDPGGSGANVLTF. Here the CDR3 DNA reads TGCGCCAGCAGCTTGGATCCAGGGGGCTCTGGGGCCAACGTCCTGACTTTC.

This clone appeared a few times. Other DNA sequences in the sample encode the same CDR3. The chain combines TRBV2 with TRBJ1-5, with 7 positions matching TRBD1. The CDR3 has 14 residues. The J segment lost 2 bases and the V segment lost 4 bases, leaving 2 bases of the junction unmatched. Germline V lookup: CDR1 SNHLY, CDR2 FYNNEI. CDR3 nucleotide sequence: TGTGCCAGCAGTGGCCAGGGGGGCAATCAGCCCCAGCATTTT. Protein product: CASSGQGGNQPQHF.

The chain uses TRBV28 and TRBJ2-7, with D unresolved. The CDR3 loop spans 14 amino acids. In germline, CDR1 is MDHEN, CDR2 SYDVKM. V was shortened by 5 bases and J by 3 bases, with 14 bases between the two germline ends. This CDR3 is CASSIWSTIYEQYF. In nucleotides, the CDR3 is TGTGCCAGCAGTATCTGGTCTACGATCTACGAGCAGTACTTC.

V usage is TRBV5-8 and J usage is TRBJ2-7, with D tentatively TRBD1 (5 bases). V lost 1 base to trimming and J lost 5 bases, with 13 bases between them. Germline CDR1 and CDR2: SGHTS and YDEGEE. CDR3 size: 14 residues. The DNA for the CDR3 is TGTGCCAGCAGCTTGCTTGCAGGGTTTAACGAGCAGTACTTC. Its translation: CASSLLAGFNEQYF.

J is TRBJ2-3 and V is TRBV7-3, with 12 nucleotides matching TRBD2. The J segment lost 2 bases and the V segment lost 2 bases, leaving 11 bases of the junction unmatched. The CDR3 contains 19 residues. Germline V gene sequence: CDR1 SGHTA, CDR2 FQGTGA. The CDR3 protein is CASSLLGVRTSGNTDTQYF. The CDR3 nucleotides are TGTGCCAGCAGCTTATTAGGGGTCCGGACTAGCGGGAACACAGATACGCAGTATTTT.